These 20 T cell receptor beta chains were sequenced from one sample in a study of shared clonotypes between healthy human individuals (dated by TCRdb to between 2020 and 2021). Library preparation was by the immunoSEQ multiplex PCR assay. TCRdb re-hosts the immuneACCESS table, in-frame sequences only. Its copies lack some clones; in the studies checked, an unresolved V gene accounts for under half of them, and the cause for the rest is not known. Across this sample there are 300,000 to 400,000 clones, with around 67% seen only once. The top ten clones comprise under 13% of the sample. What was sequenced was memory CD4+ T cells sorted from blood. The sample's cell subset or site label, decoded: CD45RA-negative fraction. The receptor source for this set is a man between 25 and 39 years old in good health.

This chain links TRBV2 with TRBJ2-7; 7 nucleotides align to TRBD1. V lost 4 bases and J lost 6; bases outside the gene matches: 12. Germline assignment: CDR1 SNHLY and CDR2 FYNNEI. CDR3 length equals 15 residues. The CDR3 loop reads CASSASAGGRGEQYF. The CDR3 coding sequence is TGTGCCAGCAGTGCAAGCGCAGGGGGTCGGGGCGAGCAGTACTTC.

The CDR3, as DNA: TGTGCCAGCAGCCATTGGGACAGGGGGCGTTTTGACTATGGCTACACCTTC. Protein: CASSHWDRGRFDYGYTF. The V call is TRBV14, the J call TRBJ1-2; 12 nucleotides match TRBD1. The CDR3 runs to 17 residues. Germline V gene lookup returns CDR1 SGHDN and CDR2 FVKESK. Trimming at V came to 3 bases and at J to 3 bases, leaving 8 bases not matched to a gene.

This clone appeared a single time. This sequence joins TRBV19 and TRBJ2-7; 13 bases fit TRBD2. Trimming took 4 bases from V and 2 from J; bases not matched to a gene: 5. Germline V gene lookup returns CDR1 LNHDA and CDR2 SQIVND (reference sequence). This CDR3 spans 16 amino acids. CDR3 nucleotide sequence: TGTGCCAGTAGTAGAGGGACTAGCGGGATTACCTACGAGCAGTACTTC. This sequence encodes CASSRGTSGITYEQYF.

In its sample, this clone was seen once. Here the CDR3 DNA reads TGTGCCAGCGGGGAGTCACTCAGAGAGACCCAGTACTTC. This translates into CASGESLRETQYF. V and J are TRBV2 and TRBJ2-5, with D perhaps matching TRBD2 (5 bases). The CDR3 runs 13 residues. V lost 8 bases and J lost 4, with 14 bases in between. Germline CDR1 is SNHLY and CDR2 is FYNNEI.

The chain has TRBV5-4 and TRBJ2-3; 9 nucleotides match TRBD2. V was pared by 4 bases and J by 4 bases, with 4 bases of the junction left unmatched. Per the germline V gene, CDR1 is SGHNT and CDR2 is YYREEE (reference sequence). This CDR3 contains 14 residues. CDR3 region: CASSPLAGSDTQYF. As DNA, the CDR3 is TGTGCCAGCAGCCCTCTAGCGGGATCAGATACGCAGTATTTT.

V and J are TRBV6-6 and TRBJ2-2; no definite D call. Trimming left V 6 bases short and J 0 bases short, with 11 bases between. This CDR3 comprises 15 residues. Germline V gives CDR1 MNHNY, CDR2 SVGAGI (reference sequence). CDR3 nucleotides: TGTGCCAGCAGAAATGGGGTTGCGAACACCGGGGAGCTGTTTTTT. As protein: CASRNGVANTGELFF.

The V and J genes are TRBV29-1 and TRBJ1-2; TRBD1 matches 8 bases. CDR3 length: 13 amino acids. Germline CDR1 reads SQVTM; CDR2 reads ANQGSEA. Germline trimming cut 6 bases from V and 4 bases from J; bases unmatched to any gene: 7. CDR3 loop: CSVEKTGGYGYTF. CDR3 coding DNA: TGCAGCGTCGAGAAAACAGGGGGCTATGGCTACACCTTC.

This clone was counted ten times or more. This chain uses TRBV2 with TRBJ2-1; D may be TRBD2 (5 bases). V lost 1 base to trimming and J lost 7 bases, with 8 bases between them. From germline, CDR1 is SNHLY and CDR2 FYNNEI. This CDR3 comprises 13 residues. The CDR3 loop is CASSEERGNEQFF. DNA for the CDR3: TGTGCCAGCAGTGAAGAGAGAGGGAATGAGCAGTTCTTC. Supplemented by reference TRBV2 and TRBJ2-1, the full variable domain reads EPEVTQTPSHQVTQMGQEVILRCVPISNHLYFYWYRQILGQKVEFLVSFYNNEISEKSEIFDDQFSVERPDGSNFTLKIRSTKLEDSAMYFCASSEERGNEQFFGPGTRLTVL.

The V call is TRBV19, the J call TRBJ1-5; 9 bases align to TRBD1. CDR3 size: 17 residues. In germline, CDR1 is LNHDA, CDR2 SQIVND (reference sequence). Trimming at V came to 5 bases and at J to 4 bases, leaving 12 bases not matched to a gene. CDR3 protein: CASSHLRTGEENQPQHF. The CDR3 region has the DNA TGTGCCAGTAGTCACCTCAGGACAGGGGAGGAGAATCAGCCCCAGCATTTT.

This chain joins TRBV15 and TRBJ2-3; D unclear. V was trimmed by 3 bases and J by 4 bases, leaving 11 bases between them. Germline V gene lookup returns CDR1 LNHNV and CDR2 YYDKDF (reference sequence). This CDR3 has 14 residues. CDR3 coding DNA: TGTGCCACCAGCAGGGAACGGAGCGCAGATACGCAGTATTTT. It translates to CATSRERSADTQYF.

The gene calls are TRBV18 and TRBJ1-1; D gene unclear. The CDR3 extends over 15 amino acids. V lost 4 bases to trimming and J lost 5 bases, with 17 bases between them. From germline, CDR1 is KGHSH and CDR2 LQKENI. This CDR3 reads CASSHSSPHGTEAFF. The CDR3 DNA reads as TGTGCCAGCTCACATTCGTCGCCACACGGGACTGAAGCTTTCTTT.

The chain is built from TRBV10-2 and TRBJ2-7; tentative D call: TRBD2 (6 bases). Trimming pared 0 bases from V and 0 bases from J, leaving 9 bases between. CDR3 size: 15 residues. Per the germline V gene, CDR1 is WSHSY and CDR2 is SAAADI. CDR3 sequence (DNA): TGCGCCAGCAGTGAGTCTAGCGGACTCTCCTACGAGCAGTACTTC. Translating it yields CASSESSGLSYEQYF.

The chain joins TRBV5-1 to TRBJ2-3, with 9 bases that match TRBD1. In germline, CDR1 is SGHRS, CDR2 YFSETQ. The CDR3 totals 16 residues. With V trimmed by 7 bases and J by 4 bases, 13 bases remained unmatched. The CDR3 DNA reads TGCGCCAGCGGCACCGGGACAGGGATCGCCCCAGATACGCAGTATTTT. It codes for CASGTGTGIAPDTQYF.

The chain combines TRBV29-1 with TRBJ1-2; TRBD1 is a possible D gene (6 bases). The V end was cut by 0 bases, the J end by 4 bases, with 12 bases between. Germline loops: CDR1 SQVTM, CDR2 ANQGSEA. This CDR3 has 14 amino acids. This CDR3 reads CSVEDRAGVYGYTF. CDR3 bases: TGCAGCGTTGAAGATAGGGCAGGGGTCTATGGCTACACCTTC. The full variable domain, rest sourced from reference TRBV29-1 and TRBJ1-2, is SAVISQKPSRDICQRGTSLTIQCQVDSQVTMMFWYRQQPGQSLTLIATANQGSEATYESGFVIDKFPISRPNLTFSTLTVSNMSPEDSSIYLCSVEDRAGVYGYTFGSGTRLTVV.

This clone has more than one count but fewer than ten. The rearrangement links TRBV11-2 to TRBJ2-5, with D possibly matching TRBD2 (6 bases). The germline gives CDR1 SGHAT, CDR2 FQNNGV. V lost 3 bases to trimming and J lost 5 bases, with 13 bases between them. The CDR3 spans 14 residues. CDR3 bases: TGTGCCAGCAGCTTCGGGACTTTCGGGGAGACCCAGTACTTC. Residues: CASSFGTFGETQYF.

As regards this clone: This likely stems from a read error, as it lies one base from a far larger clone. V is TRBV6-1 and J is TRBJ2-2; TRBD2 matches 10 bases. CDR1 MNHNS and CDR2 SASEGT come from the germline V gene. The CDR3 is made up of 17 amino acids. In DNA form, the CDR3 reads TGTGCCAGCAGTGGACCAGCGGGAGGGCGGGACACCAGGGAGCTGTTTTTT. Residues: CASSGPAGGRDTRELFF.

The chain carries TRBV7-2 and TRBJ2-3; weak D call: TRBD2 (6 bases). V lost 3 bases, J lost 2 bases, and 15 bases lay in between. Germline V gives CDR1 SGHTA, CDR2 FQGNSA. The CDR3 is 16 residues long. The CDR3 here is CASSLAGRTSTDTQYF. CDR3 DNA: TGTGCCAGCAGCTTGGCGGGGAGGACATCCACAGATACGCAGTATTTT.

The CDR3 DNA is TGTGCCAGCACCCCTCCGACACCACCACCCTACGAGCAGTACTTC. Translated, it gives CASTPPTPPPYEQYF. The chain joins TRBV7-8 to TRBJ2-7, with D unclear. Germline CDR1 is SGHVS and CDR2 is FQNEAQ. The CDR3 loop spans 15 amino acids. V was pared by 7 bases and J by 2 bases, with 18 bases between.

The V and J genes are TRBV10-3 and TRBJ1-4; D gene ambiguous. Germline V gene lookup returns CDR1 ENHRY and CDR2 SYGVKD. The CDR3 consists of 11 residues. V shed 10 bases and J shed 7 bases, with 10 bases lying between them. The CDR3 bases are TGTGCCACTCGGTTAGGTGAAAAACTGTTTTTT. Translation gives CATRLGEKLFF.

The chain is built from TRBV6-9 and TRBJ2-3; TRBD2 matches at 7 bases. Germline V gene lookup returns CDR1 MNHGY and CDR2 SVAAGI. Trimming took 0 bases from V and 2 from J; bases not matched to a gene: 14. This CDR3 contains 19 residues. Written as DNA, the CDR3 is TGTGCCAGCAGTTATTCGCGCGGAGGGACTACCACCCCCACAGATACGCAGTATTTT. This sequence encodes CASSYSRGGTTTPTDTQYF.